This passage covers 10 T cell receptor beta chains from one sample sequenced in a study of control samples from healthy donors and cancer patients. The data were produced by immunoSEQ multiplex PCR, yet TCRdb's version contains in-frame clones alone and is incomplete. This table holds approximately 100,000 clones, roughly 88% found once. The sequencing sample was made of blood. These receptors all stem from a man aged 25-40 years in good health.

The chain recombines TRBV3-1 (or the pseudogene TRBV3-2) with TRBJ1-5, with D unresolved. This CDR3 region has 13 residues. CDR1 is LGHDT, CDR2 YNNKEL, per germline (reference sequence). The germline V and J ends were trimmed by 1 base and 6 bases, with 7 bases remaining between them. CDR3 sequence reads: CASSQVSGQPQHF. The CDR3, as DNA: TGTGCCAGCAGCCAAGTGTCGGGTCAGCCCCAGCATTTT.

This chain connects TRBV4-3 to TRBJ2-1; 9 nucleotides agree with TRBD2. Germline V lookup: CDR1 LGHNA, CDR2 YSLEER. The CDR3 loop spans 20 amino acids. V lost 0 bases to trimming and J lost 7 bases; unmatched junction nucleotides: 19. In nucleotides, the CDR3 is TGCGCCAGCAGCCAAGATTTGAGGGGATGGGAGACTAGCGGAAGTAATGAGCAGTTCTTC. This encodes CASSQDLRGWETSGSNEQFF.

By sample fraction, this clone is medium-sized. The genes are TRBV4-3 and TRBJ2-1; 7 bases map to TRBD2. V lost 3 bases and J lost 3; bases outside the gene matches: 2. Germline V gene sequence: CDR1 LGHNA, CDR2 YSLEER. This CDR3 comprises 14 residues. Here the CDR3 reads CASSHGLVYNEQFF. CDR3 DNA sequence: TGCGCCAGCAGCCACGGACTAGTCTACAATGAGCAGTTCTTC.

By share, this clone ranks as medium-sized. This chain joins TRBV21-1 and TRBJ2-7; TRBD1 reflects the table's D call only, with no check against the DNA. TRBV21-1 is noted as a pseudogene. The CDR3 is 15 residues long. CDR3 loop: CASSSSPRRGHEQYF. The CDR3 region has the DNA TGTGCCAGCAGCAGTTCCCCTCGAAGGGGCCACGAGCAGTACTTC.

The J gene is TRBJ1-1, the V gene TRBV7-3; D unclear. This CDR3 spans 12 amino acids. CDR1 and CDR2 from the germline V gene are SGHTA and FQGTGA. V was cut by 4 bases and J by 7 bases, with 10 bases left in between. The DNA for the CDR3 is TGTGCCAGCAGCTCCCGGACGGGTGAAGCTTTCTTT. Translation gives CASSSRTGEAFF.

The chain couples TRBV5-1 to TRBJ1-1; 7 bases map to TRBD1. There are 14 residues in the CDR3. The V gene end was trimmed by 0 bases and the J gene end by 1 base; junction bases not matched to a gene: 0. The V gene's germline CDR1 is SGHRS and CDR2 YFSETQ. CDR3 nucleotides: TGCGCCAGCAGCTTGGACAGGGGGAACACTGAAGCTTTCTTT. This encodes CASSLDRGNTEAFF.

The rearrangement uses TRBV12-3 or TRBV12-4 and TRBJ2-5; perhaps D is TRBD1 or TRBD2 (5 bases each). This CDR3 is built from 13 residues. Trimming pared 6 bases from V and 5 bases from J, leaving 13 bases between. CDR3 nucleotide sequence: TGTGCCAGCAGAAGAGGGGTACCGGAGACCCAGTACTTC. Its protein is CASRRGVPETQYF.

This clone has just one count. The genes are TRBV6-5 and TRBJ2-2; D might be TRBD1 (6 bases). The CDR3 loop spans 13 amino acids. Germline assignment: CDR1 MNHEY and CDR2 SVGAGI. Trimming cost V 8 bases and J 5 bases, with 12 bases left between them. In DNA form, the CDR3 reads TGTGCCAGCCGGGACACCGAAACCGGGGAGCTGTTTTTT. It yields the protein CASRDTETGELFF.

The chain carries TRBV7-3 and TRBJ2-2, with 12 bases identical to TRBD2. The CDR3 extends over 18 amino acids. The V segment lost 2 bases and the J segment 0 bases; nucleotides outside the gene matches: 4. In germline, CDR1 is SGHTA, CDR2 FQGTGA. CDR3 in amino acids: CASSLSGTSGSNTGELFF. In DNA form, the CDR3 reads TGTGCCAGCAGCTTATCCGGGACTAGCGGGTCGAACACCGGGGAGCTGTTTTTT.

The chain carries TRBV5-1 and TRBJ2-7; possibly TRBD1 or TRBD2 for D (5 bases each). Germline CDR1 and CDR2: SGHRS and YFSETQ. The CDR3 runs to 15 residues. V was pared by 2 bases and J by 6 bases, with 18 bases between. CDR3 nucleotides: TGCGCCAGCAGCTTAACGGGGACGACGTTCGGCGAGCAGTACTTC. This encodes CASSLTGTTFGEQYF.